This entry describes one T cell receptor beta chain. The antigen remains undetermined. Time point described: pretreatment peripheral blood. Each patient gave between 1 and 8 samples, pretreatment and on-treatment. The CDR3 runs to 13 residues. Trimming at V came to 3 bases and at J to 8 bases, leaving 6 bases not matched to a gene. Germline CDR1 reads SGHRS; CDR2 reads YFSETQ. These data belong to a study of PD-L1 blockade in urothelial cancer. Looking at the study overall: The study recovered a median of 141,255 T cells per blood sample. Findings and caveats of the study: Clonality of blood TCR below the median before treatment predicted better survival.

Synthetic templates analogous to TCR were spiked into all PCRs individually. TCRdb's table, derived via immunoSEQ multiplex PCR, lists solely in-frame clones and lacks some. The table records about 57,000 clones, around 81% of them present only once. The receptor was isolated from a man between 65 and 85 years old with urothelial cancer. The V gene is TRBV5-1, the J gene TRBJ1-2; 8 bases agree with TRBD1. The sequencing used PBMCs, collected around atezolizumab (anti-PD-L1) treatment. The CDR3 coding sequence is TGCGCCAGCAGCTACGACAGGGGAGGAGGCTACACCTTC. The encoded protein is CASSYDRGGGYTF.